The sequence of this TCR beta chain was determined in a study of beta chain features in type 1 diabetes. Study-level findings and limits: Although PCR might favor shorter templates, it would do so equally in patients and controls.

Expressed TCRB transcripts were sequenced because the isolated RNA had all been reverse transcribed beforehand. This table comes from immunoSEQ multiplex PCR, and its TCRdb copy is limited to in-frame clones, with some not included. The sample consists of 250,000 or so clones, 68% of them appearing once. Germline V gene sequence: CDR1 SEHNR, CDR2 FQNEAQ (reference sequence). The germline V and J ends were trimmed by 3 bases and 0 bases, with 9 bases remaining between them. CDR3 length equals 15 residues. Only one count was recorded for this clone. What it binds is unknown. The specimen was naive CD4+ T cells from blood. This chain connects TRBV7-9 to TRBJ2-1, with D perhaps matching TRBD2 (6 bases). The receptor was isolated from a man aged 25-40 years in good health. The CDR3 nucleotides are TGTGCCAGCAGCTTCGTCGGGAGCTCCTACAATGAGCAGTTCTTC. It encodes CASSFVGSSYNEQFF.